Following are 32 T cell receptor beta chains from one sample sequenced in a study of regulatory T cells in long-lasting Graves disease. The time point here: newly diagnosed GD, antithyroid drugs for less than 3 months. The TCR library was prepared using RNA isolated from PBMCs. Arm-PCR of CDR3 regions and iRepertoire HTBI primers were the basis on which TCR beta libraries were built. TCRdb re-analysed the multiplex PCR reads in MiXCR, keeping a single row per CDR3 protein. The sample holds about 400,000 distinct CDR3 sequences, approximately 15% seen once. These sequences were also reported in another study, on T cells in Graves' hyperthyroidism and ophthalmopathy.

The sequencing used peripheral blood mononuclear cells (PBMCs), collected at new diagnosis, from a patient treated with antithyroid drugs. The origin of the receptors is a middle-aged woman with Graves disease.

In its sample, this clonotype was seen many times. The chain carries TRBV12-3 or TRBV12-4 and TRBJ2-1, with 7 nucleotides matching TRBD1. CDR3 length: 12 residues. The V gene end was trimmed by 5 bases and the J gene end by 8 bases; junction bases not matched to a gene: 3. For the CDR3, the DNA is TGTGCCAGCAGTCGCCAGGGGGATGAGCAGTTCTTC. This gives the protein CASSRQGDEQFF.

The table lists this clonotype with a few counts. This sequence joins TRBV6-2 or TRBV6-3 and TRBJ2-1, with D possibly matching TRBD2 (9 bases). The CDR3 length is 17 residues. V was shortened by 5 bases and J by 6 bases, with 23 bases between the two germline ends. The germline gives CDR1 MNHEY, CDR2 SVGEGT. This CDR3 is CASSDLQGASGINEQFF. DNA of the CDR3: TGTGCCAGCAGTGATCTCCAGGGGGCTAGCGGGATCAATGAGCAGTTCTTC.

This clonotype was counted at least ten times. This chain connects TRBV11-3 to TRBJ2-1; D remains unclear. The V end lost 8 bases, the J end lost 5 bases, and 7 bases lay between the germline ends. The CDR3 covers 11 residues. The germline CDR1 and CDR2 sequences are SGHNT and YENEEA. The CDR3 sequence: CASGINNEQFF. The CDR3 DNA is TGTGCCAGCGGGATAAACAATGAGCAGTTCTTC.

In this sample, this clonotype turned up many times. This sequence joins TRBV11-3 and TRBJ2-3; 7 bases align to TRBD1. The CDR3 has 15 amino acids. Germline V lookup: CDR1 SGHNT, CDR2 YENEEA. J gave up 3 bases and V 3 bases, and 6 bases lay outside the gene matches. In nucleotides, the CDR3 is TGTGCCAGCAGCTTTGGACAGGAAGGGACAGATACGCAGTATTTT. Protein product: CASSFGQEGTDTQYF.

This clonotype has ten or more counts. The chain links TRBV19 to TRBJ2-5; D uncertain. The V and J ends lost 6 bases and 9 bases respectively, with 29 bases between them. The germline V gene encodes CDR1 LNHDA and CDR2 SQIVND (reference sequence). The CDR3 extends over 17 amino acids. CDR3 loop: CASSQRTVPLSEQAQYF. In nucleotides, the CDR3 is TGTGCCAGTAGCCAACGGACGGTTCCTCTTTCCGAGCAGGCCCAGTACTTC.

Notes on this clonotype: A much bigger clone sits one base away, suggesting this may be a read error. V usage is TRBV7-9 and J usage is TRBJ2-4; 8 positions match TRBD2. The V and J ends lost 1 base and 15 bases, in that order; junction bases with no gene match: 8. The CDR3 runs to 13 residues. Germline CDR1 reads SEHNR; CDR2 reads FQNEAQ (reference sequence). CDR3 loop: CASSLVAGSIGYF. DNA for the CDR3: TGTGCCAGCAGCTTAGTAGCGGGGTCAATAGGGTACTTC.

The CDR3 spells CASSVDLQGQYGGYTF. The CDR3 DNA is TGTGCCAGCAGCGTAGACTTACAGGGCCAGTATGGGGGCTACACCTTC. The V call is TRBV9, the J call TRBJ1-2, with D tentatively TRBD1 (6 bases). The CDR3 has 16 amino acids. CDR1 is SGDLS and CDR2 is YYNGEE in the germline V gene. Trimming stripped 0 bases from V and 8 bases from J, with 20 bases between.

This clonotype has ten or more counts. The V and J genes are TRBV28 and TRBJ1-2; 9 bases align to TRBD1. Germline lookup yields CDR1 MDHEN and CDR2 SYDVKM. With V trimmed by 6 bases and J by 3 bases, 5 bases remained unmatched. This CDR3 is built from 14 residues. This CDR3 is CASRETGGHYGYTF. DNA for the CDR3: TGTGCCAGCAGAGAGACAGGGGGGCACTATGGCTACACCTTC.

This clonotype was recorded at least ten times. This chain uses TRBV6-1 with TRBJ2-7; maybe TRBD2 (5 bases). Germline CDR1 and CDR2: MNHNS and SASEGT. The CDR3 runs 14 residues. V was clipped by 5 bases and J by 2 bases, with 13 bases between them. The CDR3 nucleotides read TGTGCCAGCAGTAGAGGGTTCTCAACCTACGAGCAGTACTTC. It codes for CASSRGFSTYEQYF.

To note about this clonotype: Since a much larger clone is just one base distant, this may be a read error. V gene TRBV7-2 combines with J gene TRBJ1-2; tentative D call: TRBD1 (6 bases). The germline gives CDR1 SGHTA, CDR2 FQGNSA. The CDR3 spans 14 residues. Here the CDR3 DNA reads TGTGCCAGCAGCTTAGGGAGGGGGGCCTATGGCTGCACCTTC. Its translation: CASSLGRGAYGCTF.

As concerns this clonotype: A much bigger clone sits one base away, suggesting this may be a read error. CDR3 sequence (DNA): TGTGCCGGCAGCTTAGCGCCAGGTTACTATGGCTACACCTTC. Protein sequence: CAGSLAPGYYGYTF. The rearrangement links TRBV7-9 to TRBJ1-2, with D unclear. Germline V gene lookup returns CDR1 SEHNR and CDR2 FQNEAQ (reference sequence). The CDR3 is 14 amino acids.

Of note for this clonotype: A much larger clone differs by one base, so this may be a read error. The chain is built from TRBV2 and TRBJ2-5; the D gene could be TRBD1 or TRBD2 (7 bases each). CDR1 SNHLY and CDR2 FYNNEI come from the germline V gene. The CDR3 contains 15 residues. CDR3 DNA sequence: TGTGTCAGCAGTGGGGACAGCGGGGTTGGGGAGACCCAGTACTTC. Its translation is CVSSGDSGVGETQYF. Looking up the rest from reference TRBV2 and TRBJ2-5 gives the full variable domain: EPEVTQTPSHQVTQMGQEVILRCVPISNHLYFYWYRQILGQKVEFLVSFYNNEISEKSEIFDDQFSVERPDGSNFTLKIRSTKLEDSAMYFCVSSGDSGVGETQYFGPGTRLLVL.

As concerns this clonotype: A much larger clone differs from this one at a single base, so this may be a read error. V is TRBV15 and J is TRBJ1-6; 8 bases agree with TRBD1. This CDR3 is 16 amino acids long. Germline V gene lookup returns CDR1 LNHNV and CDR2 YYDKDF (reference sequence). The CDR3: CVTSRDPSGTGSPLHF. In nucleotides, the CDR3 is TGTGTCACCAGCAGAGACCCCTCCGGGACAGGATCACCCCTCCACTTT.

The chain has TRBV5-5 and TRBJ2-3; 9 bases agree with TRBD1. V trimming: 0 bases; J trimming: 2 bases; junction bases outside the gene matches: 7. CDR1 and CDR2 (germline): SGHKS, YYEKEE (reference sequence). The CDR3 runs to 17 residues. The CDR3 protein is CASSLAKGQGITDTQYF. As DNA, the CDR3 is TGTGCCAGCAGCTTGGCCAAGGGACAGGGAATCACAGATACGCAGTATTTT.

This clonotype has ten or more counts. This chain connects TRBV12-3 or TRBV12-4 to TRBJ1-1; 7 bases are shared with TRBD1. The CDR3 is 14 amino acids. Unmatched junction bases numbered 8, after V lost 5 bases and J lost 5 bases. In DNA form, the CDR3 reads TGTGCCAGCAGTCTCTACAGGGGTGGAACTGAAGCTTTCTTT. This encodes CASSLYRGGTEAFF.

The chain has TRBV7-9 and TRBJ2-2, with 8 positions matching TRBD2. CDR3 size: 17 residues. Germline loops: CDR1 SEHNR, CDR2 FQNEAQ (reference sequence). V shed 7 bases and J 5 bases; nucleotides not matched to a gene: 15. In DNA, the CDR3 is TGTGCCAGCACCCCGGGGGGCAGCGGGAGAGGAACCGGGGAGCTGTTTTTT. Translation: CASTPGGSGRGTGELFF.

As for this clonotype: A much larger clone is a single base away; this may be a read error. The gene calls are TRBV7-9 and TRBJ2-2; possible D gene TRBD2, 5 bases. Germline-derived CDR1 and CDR2 are SEHNR and FQNEAQ (reference sequence). The V and J ends lost 5 bases and 6 bases respectively, with 16 bases between them. The length of the CDR3 is 15 residues. In DNA form, the CDR3 reads TGTGCCAGCAGCCCCGTGCTAGCTAACGCCGGGGAGCTGTTTTTT. This encodes CASSPVLANAGELFF.

In its sample, this clonotype was seen many times. This sequence joins TRBV30 and TRBJ2-5; TRBD1 aligns across 9 bases. Trimming at V came to 2 bases and at J to 3 bases, leaving 1 base not matched to a gene. Germline V gives CDR1 GTSNPN, CDR2 SVGIG (reference sequence). The CDR3 runs to 13 residues. Here the CDR3 DNA reads TGTGCCTGGAGTACAGGGGGCGAAGAGACCCAGTACTTC. Translation gives CAWSTGGEETQYF.

This clonotype has only a few counts. The gene calls are TRBV7-9 and TRBJ2-5; the D is unclear. The CDR3 contains 13 residues. Trimming pared 5 bases from V and 5 bases from J, leaving 12 bases between. CDR1 is SEHNR, CDR2 FQNEAQ, per germline (reference sequence). This CDR3 reads CASSPGPPETQYF. CDR3 DNA sequence: TGTGCCAGCAGCCCCGGCCCCCCTGAGACCCAGTACTTC.

This clonotype has at least ten counts. The chain recombines TRBV11-2 with TRBJ1-4; D is uncertain. CDR1 is SGHAT, CDR2 FQNNGV, per germline. The CDR3 spans 13 residues. V dropped 0 bases and J dropped 12 bases, with 11 bases sitting between them. CDR3 sequence reads: CASSLEPAGELFF. For the CDR3, the DNA is TGTGCCAGCAGCTTAGAGCCGGCTGGCGAACTGTTTTTT.

This clonotype was recorded at least ten times. The chain is built from TRBV6-1 and TRBJ2-1; TRBD2 agrees at 11 bases. The CDR3 totals 17 residues. CDR1 and CDR2 (germline): MNHNS, SASEGT. The trim removed 6 bases at V and 7 bases at J, leaving 14 bases unmatched. In nucleotides, the CDR3 is TGTGCCAGCAGACCTGCCCTAGCGGGAGGAAAGATTAATGAGCAGTTCTTC. This gives the protein CASRPALAGGKINEQFF.

This chain links TRBV5-4 with TRBJ2-3; no reliable D call. The germline V gene encodes CDR1 SGHNT and CDR2 YYREEE (reference sequence). The CDR3 runs 13 residues. V gave up 4 bases and J gave up 6 bases, with 12 bases separating them. CDR3 in amino acids: CASSVPQEDTQYF. The CDR3 DNA reads TGTGCCAGCAGCGTGCCCCAGGAGGATACGCAGTATTTT.

This clonotype was counted many times. CDR3 in DNA: TGCAGTGCCAGGGGACAGGGCAAAGAGACCCAGTACTTC. It codes for CSARGQGKETQYF. This chain links TRBV20-1 with TRBJ2-5; 9 bases line up with TRBD1. Germline V gives CDR1 DFQATT, CDR2 SNEGSKA (reference sequence). The CDR3 runs to 13 residues. The ends lost 6 bases at V and 3 bases at J; junction bases unmatched: 5.

In its sample, this clonotype was seen many times. The chain employs TRBV6-2 or TRBV6-3 and TRBJ2-7; D gene ambiguous. The CDR3 is 15 amino acids. Deletions cut 2 bases from V and 7 bases from J, with 18 bases between. CDR1 is MNHEY and CDR2 is SVGEGT in the germline V gene. CDR3 sequence: CASSYPEARVGEQYF. DNA of the CDR3: TGTGCCAGCAGTTACCCCGAGGCGAGAGTTGGGGAGCAGTACTTC.

This clonotype came up many times. The chain recombines TRBV27 with TRBJ1-1; 7 bases are a match to TRBD1. The germline CDR1 and CDR2 sequences are MNHEY and SMNVEV (reference sequence). V trimming: 5 bases; J trimming: 5 bases; junction bases outside the gene matches: 5. This CDR3 region has 13 residues. DNA of the CDR3: TGTGCCAGCAGTCGAGGGGGCTATACTGAAGCTTTCTTT. The encoded protein is CASSRGGYTEAFF.

Only a few counts were recorded for this clonotype. V and J are TRBV25-1 and TRBJ2-1; TRBD2 matches 7 bases. The CDR3 length is 13 residues. The V and J ends lost 8 bases and 6 bases, in that order; junction bases with no gene match: 7. Germline V gives CDR1 MGHDK, CDR2 SYGVNS. This chain's CDR3 is CASSAGVGNEQFF. The CDR3 coding sequence is TGTGCCAGCTCCGCGGGGGTGGGCAATGAGCAGTTCTTC.

In this sample, this clonotype turned up many times. V gene TRBV11-2 combines with J gene TRBJ1-5; D gene unclear. The CDR3 totals 13 residues. The V end lost 0 bases, the J end lost 4 bases, and 4 bases lay between the germline ends. Germline loops: CDR1 SGHAT, CDR2 FQNNGV. This chain's CDR3 is CASSLEPNQPQHF. DNA of the CDR3: TGTGCCAGCAGCTTAGAACCTAATCAGCCCCAGCATTTT.

This clonotype was picked up a small number of times. The genes are TRBV7-3 and TRBJ2-1; D is possibly TRBD2 (5 bases). Deletions cut 4 bases from V and 0 bases from J, with 13 bases between. Germline CDR1 and CDR2: SGHTA and FQGTGA. The CDR3 runs to 16 residues. CDR3 region: CASSSGIGRSYNEQFF. The CDR3, as DNA: TGTGCCAGCAGCTCGGGGATAGGGCGCTCCTACAATGAGCAGTTCTTC.

The J gene is TRBJ2-1, the V gene TRBV7-9, with TRBD1 matching over 7 bases. V lost 1 base to trimming and J lost 8 bases; unmatched junction nucleotides: 2. The germline V gene encodes CDR1 SEHNR and CDR2 FQNEAQ (reference sequence). The CDR3 covers 13 residues. For the CDR3, the DNA is TGTGCCAGCAGCTTAGGAGGGGGCGATGAGCAGTTCTTC. This codes for CASSLGGGDEQFF.

This clonotype has a count of ten or more. J is TRBJ1-4 and V is TRBV6-1; TRBD1 is a possible D gene (6 bases). CDR3 size: 16 residues. Trimming pared 10 bases from V and 1 base from J, leaving 19 bases between. Germline V CDR1 and CDR2: MNHNS, SASEGT. The CDR3 protein is CATTKEDRRTNEKLFF. CDR3 DNA: TGTGCCACCACGAAAGAAGACAGGAGAACTAATGAAAAACTGTTTTTT.

This chain connects TRBV5-1 to TRBJ2-3; 12 positions match TRBD2. Germline CDR1 is SGHRS and CDR2 is YFSETQ. The V gene end was trimmed by 3 bases and the J gene end by 4 bases; junction bases not matched to a gene: 0. The CDR3 runs 14 residues. CDR3 in DNA: TGCGCCAGCAGCTCTAGCGGGAGGGCAGATACGCAGTATTTT. Translation gives CASSSSGRADTQYF. Drawing the rest from reference TRBV5-1 and TRBJ2-3, the complete variable domain is KAGVTQTPRYLIKTRGQQVTLSCSPISGHRSVSWYQQTPGQGLQFLFEYFSETQRNKGNFPGRFSGRQFSNSRSEMNVSTLELGDSALYLCASSSSGRADTQYFGPGTRLTVL.

The sample holds a few counts of this clonotype. The J gene is TRBJ2-5, the V gene TRBV7-9; the D gene is possibly TRBD2 (6 bases). Per germline, CDR1 SEHNR and CDR2 FQNEAQ (reference sequence). The V end was cut by 1 base, the J end by 4 bases, with 10 bases between. The CDR3 extends over 14 amino acids. The CDR3: CASSLERERETQYF. As DNA, the CDR3 is TGTGCCAGCAGCTTAGAACGGGAGCGAGAGACCCAGTACTTC.